This T cell receptor (beta chain) was recorded in a study of blood T cell repertoires in COVID-19. The data were produced by immunoSEQ multiplex PCR, yet TCRdb's version contains in-frame clones alone and is incomplete. The sample consists of about 36,000 clones, over 75% of them appearing once. Unmatched junction bases numbered 0, after V lost 1 base and J lost 1 base. Germline V CDR1 and CDR2: SGHRS, YFSETQ. CDR3 length equals 14 residues. There are a few counts of this clone. Other DNA sequences in this specimen translate into the identical CDR3. The chain links TRBV5-1 to TRBJ1-1; TRBD1 agrees at 8 bases. The receptor was derived from a human donor in a cohort sampled during active COVID-19. The sample was peripheral blood. DNA for the CDR3: TGCGCCAGCAGCTTGACAGGGGGGAACACTGAAGCTTTCTTT. Protein: CASSLTGGNTEAFF.